The entry below gives a single T cell receptor (beta chain) sequence along with its context. This sample was included in a study of T cell changes during pregnancy in multiple sclerosis. Here immunoSEQ multiplex PCR was the method, and the copy in TCRdb shows in-frame clones only, minus some. There are approximately 53,000 clones in the sample; around 90% occur only once, and 5% to 6.5% lies in the top ten. Germline lookup yields CDR1 MNHEY and CDR2 SMNVEV (reference sequence). V was trimmed by 2 bases and J by 0 bases, leaving 5 bases between them. The CDR3 consists of 15 residues. The clonotype originates from a female donor in good health, enrolled as a control in a pregnancy study. The starting material was peripheral blood, obtained after pregnancy. The chain joins TRBV27 to TRBJ1-6; D not resolved. Here the CDR3 reads CASSLGGSYNSPLHF. DNA of the CDR3: TGTGCCAGCAGTTTAGGAGGCTCCTATAATTCACCCCTCCACTTT.